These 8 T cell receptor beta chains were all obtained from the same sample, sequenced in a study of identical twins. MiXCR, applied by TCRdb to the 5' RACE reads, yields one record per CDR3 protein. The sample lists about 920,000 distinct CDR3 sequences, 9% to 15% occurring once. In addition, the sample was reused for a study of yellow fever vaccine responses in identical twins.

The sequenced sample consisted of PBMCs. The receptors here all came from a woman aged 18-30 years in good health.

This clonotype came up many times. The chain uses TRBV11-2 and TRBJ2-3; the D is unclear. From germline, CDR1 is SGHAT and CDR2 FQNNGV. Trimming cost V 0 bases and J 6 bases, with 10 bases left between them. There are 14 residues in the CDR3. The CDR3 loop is CASSLDLPWDTQYF. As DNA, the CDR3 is TGTGCCAGCAGCTTAGACCTACCGTGGGATACGCAGTATTTT. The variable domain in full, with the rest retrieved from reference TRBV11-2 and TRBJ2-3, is EAGVAQSPRYKIIEKRQSVAFWCNPISGHATLYWYQQILGQGPKLLIQFQNNGVVDDSQLPKDRFSAERLKGVDSTLKIQPAKLEDSAVYLCASSLDLPWDTQYFGPGTRLTVL.

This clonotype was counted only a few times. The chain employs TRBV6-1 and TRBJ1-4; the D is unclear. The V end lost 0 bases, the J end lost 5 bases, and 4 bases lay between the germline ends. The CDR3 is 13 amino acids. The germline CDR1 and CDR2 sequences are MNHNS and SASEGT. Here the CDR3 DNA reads TGTGCCAGCAGTGAAGCCGGGAATGAAAAACTGTTTTTT. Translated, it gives CASSEAGNEKLFF.

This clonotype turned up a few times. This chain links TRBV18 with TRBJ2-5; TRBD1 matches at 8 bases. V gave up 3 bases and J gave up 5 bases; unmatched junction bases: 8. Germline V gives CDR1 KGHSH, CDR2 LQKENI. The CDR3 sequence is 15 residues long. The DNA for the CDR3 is TGTGCCAGCTCACCCCAAACAGGGGGACGGGAGACCCAGTACTTC. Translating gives CASSPQTGGRETQYF. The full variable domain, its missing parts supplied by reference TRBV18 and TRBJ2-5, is NAGVMQNPRHLVRRRGQEARLRCSPMKGHSHVYWYRQLPEEGLKFMVYLQKENIIDESGMPKERFSAEFPKEGPSILRIQQVVRGDSAAYFCASSPQTGGRETQYFGPGTRLLVL.

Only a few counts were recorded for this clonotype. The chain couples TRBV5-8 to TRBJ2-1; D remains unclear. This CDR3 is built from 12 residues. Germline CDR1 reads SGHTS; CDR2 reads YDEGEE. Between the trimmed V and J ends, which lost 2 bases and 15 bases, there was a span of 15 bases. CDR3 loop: CASSLTFVRPFF. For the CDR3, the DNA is TGTGCCAGCAGCTTAACTTTCGTTAGACCGTTCTTC.

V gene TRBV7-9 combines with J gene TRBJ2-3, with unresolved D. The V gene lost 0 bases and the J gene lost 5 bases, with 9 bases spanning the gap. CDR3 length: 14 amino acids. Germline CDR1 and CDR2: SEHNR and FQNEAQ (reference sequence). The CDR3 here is CASSLATYGDTQYF. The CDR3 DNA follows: TGTGCCAGCAGCTTAGCTACTTACGGAGATACGCAGTATTTT.

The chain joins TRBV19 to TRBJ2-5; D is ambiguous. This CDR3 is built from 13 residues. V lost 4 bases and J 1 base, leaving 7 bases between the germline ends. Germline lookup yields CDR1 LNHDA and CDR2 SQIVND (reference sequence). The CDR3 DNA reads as TGTGCCAGTAGTACAGGCCCCCAAGAGACCCAGTACTTC. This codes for CASSTGPQETQYF.

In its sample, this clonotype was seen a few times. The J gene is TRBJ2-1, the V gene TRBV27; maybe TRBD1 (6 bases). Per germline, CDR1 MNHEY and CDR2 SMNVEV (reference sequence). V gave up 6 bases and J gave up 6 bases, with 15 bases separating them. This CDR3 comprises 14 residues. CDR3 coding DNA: TGTGCCAGCAGACCACAGGGCTATAGCAATGAGCAGTTCTTC. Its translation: CASRPQGYSNEQFF.

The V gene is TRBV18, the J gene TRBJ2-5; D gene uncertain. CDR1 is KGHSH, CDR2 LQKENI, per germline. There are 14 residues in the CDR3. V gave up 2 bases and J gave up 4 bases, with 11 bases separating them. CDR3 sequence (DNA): TGTGCCAGCTCACCAAGTAACAGACGAGAGACCCAGTACTTC. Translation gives CASSPSNRRETQYF.